The entry below describes one TCR beta chain. The antigen is unknown. The junction does not match germline at one end; this may be a read error. TCRdb's table, derived via immunoSEQ multiplex PCR, lists solely in-frame clones and lacks some. Here the sample spans under 80,000 clones, about 85% being singletons. The CDR3 length is 15 residues. Germline V CDR1 and CDR2: SGHTS, YDEGEE. These data come from a study of OX40 agonist ivuxolimab in advanced cancers. Notes on the study in general: CD4+ and CD8+ T cells in blood underwent clonal expansion by week 6 at 0.1 to 3.0 mg/kg.

A history of autoimmune disease or systemic immunosuppression excluded patients. The sample in question was CD4+ or CD8+ T cells sorted from blood, obtained in a trial of the OX40 agonist ivuxolimab. The TCR was taken from an adult with an advanced solid tumor such as melanoma, head and neck, liver or kidney cancer. V is TRBV5-8 and J is TRBJ2-1, with TRBD2 matching over 7 bases. The CDR3 loop reads CASRLGGVNYNEQFF. CDR3 bases: TGTGCCAGCAGGTTGGGAGGGGTCAACTACAATGAGCAGTTCTTC.